The present entry profiles one T cell receptor beta chain with its context. No antigen is known for it. These data are taken from a study of T-cell memory formation after mild COVID-19. Study details: The TCR clusters were mostly specific to one donor. Study-level results: A second wave of clones peaked on day 37, and their SARS-CoV-2 specificity went unconfirmed. Day 15 to 85 contracting clones showed balanced CD4/CD8; day 15 to 37 expanders favored CD4+.

cDNA libraries for TCR alpha and TCR beta, carrying sample barcodes and UMIs, came from 5'RACE with constant-segment primers. TCRdb recomputed calls from the 5' RACE reads with MiXCR, one row per CDR3 protein. The sample consists of under 40,000 distinct CDR3 sequences, about 7.3% of them appearing once. The CDR3 length is 15 residues. The V and J ends lost 3 bases and 8 bases, in that order; junction bases with no gene match: 8. Looked up from germline, CDR1 is LNHDA and CDR2 is SQIVND (reference sequence). The genes are TRBV19 and TRBJ2-1; 9 bases map to TRBD2. Material for sequencing was PBMCs or a T cell subset sorted from them (not recorded which). This receptor was identified in a man aged 18 to 35 who had mild COVID-19 (a few samples of this study predate the infection). Cell type and time point are not known. The CDR3 region has the DNA TGTGCCAGTAGTATCAGGCGGGGGGGCAGGGATGAGCAGTTCTTC. Its protein is CASSIRRGGRDEQFF.